The rows below give T cell receptor beta chains drawn from one sample of a study of blood T cell repertoires in COVID-19. TCRdb's copy holds only in-frame clones and misses some; the assay was immunoSEQ multiplex PCR. Of just over 95,000 clones listed, roughly four fifths were seen once; the top ten hold roughly 4%. Sequenced sample: peripheral blood. All receptors derive from a man in his sixties with acute or convalescent COVID-19. Each CDR3 is given with its conserved first and last residue.

V,J,CDR3
TRBV28,TRBJ2-2,CASSSTGGEIGELFF
TRBV6-1,TRBJ1-4,CASSEAPGVKLFF
TRBV18,TRBJ1-1,CASSPPGAGTEAFF
TRBV12-3/TRBV12-4,TRBJ1-2,CASSNRVNYGYTF
TRBV24-1,TRBJ1-2,CATSGGQDNDYGYTF
TRBV7-6,TRBJ2-5,CASSLATSGLETQYF
TRBV5-6,TRBJ1-1,CASSLDPGDTEAFF
TRBV18,TRBJ2-3,CASSLGGTDTQYF
TRBV19,TRBJ1-1,CASSTRARTEAFF
TRBV5-4,TRBJ2-1,CASSLGGGQVNEQFF
TRBV10-3,TRBJ1-2,CAISPSGQGSSNYGYTF
TRBV19,TRBJ1-2,CASSVRGPVGYTF
TRBV30,TRBJ1-2,CAWNTYRGHDGYTF
TRBV30,TRBJ1-1,CAWSATGAVNTEAFF
TRBV7-9,TRBJ1-2,CASSLGQAPNYGYTF
TRBV29-1,TRBJ2-1,CSVTYSGRAYGNEQFF
TRBV19,TRBJ1-3,CATDRGAKHSGNTIYF
TRBV13,TRBJ2-1,CASILRAASWIEQFF
TRBV5-1,TRBJ1-5,CASSPSGSGNQPQHF
TRBV2,TRBJ1-2,CASSEAEGKKYGYTF
TRBV20-1,TRBJ1-1,CSASRDRGLQNTEAFF
TRBV7-8,TRBJ2-2,CASSTGTSYTGELFF
TRBV6-2/TRBV6-3,TRBJ1-1,CASSSEGFLAEAFF
TRBV4-1,TRBJ2-3,CASSQGGSGVSDTQYF
TRBV6-5,TRBJ2-2,CASSYSIQATGELFF
TRBV19,TRBJ2-1,CASSPGQGTYNEQFF
TRBV4-1,TRBJ1-2,CASSQEVQGAGGYTF
TRBV11-3,TRBJ1-2,CASSQTGVYGYTF
TRBV30,TRBJ1-5,CAWSVKLGQGGQPQHF
TRBV5-1,TRBJ2-1,CASSLGAGRGEQFF
TRBV5-5,TRBJ2-7,CASSSTDRGFPDEQYF
TRBV11-2,TRBJ2-2,CASVPSGRVGAGELFF